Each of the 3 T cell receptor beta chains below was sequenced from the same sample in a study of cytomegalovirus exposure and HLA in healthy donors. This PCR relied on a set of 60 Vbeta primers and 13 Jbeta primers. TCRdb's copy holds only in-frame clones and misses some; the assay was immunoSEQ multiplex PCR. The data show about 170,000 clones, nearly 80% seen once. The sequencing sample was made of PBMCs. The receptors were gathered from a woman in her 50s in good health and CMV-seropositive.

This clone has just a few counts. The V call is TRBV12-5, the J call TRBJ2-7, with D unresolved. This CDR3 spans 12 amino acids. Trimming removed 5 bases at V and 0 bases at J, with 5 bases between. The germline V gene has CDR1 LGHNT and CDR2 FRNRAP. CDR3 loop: CASGPHSYEQYF. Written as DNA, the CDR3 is TGTGCTAGTGGTCCCCACTCCTACGAGCAGTACTTC.

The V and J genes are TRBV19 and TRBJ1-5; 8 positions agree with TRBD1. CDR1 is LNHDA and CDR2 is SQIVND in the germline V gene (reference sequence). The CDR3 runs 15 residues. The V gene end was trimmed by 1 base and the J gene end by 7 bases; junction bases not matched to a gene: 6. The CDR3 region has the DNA TGTGCCAGTAGTATAGGGACAGGGCAGAACCAGCCCCAGCATTTT. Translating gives CASSIGTGQNQPQHF.

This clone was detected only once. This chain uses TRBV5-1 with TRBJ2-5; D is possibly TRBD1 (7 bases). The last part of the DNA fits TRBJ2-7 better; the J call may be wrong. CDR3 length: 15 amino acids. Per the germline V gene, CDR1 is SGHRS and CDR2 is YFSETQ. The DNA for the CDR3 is TGCGCCAGCAGCTTCGGCGGGACAGCTCCCTACGAGCAGTACTTC. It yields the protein CASSFGGTAPYEQYF.